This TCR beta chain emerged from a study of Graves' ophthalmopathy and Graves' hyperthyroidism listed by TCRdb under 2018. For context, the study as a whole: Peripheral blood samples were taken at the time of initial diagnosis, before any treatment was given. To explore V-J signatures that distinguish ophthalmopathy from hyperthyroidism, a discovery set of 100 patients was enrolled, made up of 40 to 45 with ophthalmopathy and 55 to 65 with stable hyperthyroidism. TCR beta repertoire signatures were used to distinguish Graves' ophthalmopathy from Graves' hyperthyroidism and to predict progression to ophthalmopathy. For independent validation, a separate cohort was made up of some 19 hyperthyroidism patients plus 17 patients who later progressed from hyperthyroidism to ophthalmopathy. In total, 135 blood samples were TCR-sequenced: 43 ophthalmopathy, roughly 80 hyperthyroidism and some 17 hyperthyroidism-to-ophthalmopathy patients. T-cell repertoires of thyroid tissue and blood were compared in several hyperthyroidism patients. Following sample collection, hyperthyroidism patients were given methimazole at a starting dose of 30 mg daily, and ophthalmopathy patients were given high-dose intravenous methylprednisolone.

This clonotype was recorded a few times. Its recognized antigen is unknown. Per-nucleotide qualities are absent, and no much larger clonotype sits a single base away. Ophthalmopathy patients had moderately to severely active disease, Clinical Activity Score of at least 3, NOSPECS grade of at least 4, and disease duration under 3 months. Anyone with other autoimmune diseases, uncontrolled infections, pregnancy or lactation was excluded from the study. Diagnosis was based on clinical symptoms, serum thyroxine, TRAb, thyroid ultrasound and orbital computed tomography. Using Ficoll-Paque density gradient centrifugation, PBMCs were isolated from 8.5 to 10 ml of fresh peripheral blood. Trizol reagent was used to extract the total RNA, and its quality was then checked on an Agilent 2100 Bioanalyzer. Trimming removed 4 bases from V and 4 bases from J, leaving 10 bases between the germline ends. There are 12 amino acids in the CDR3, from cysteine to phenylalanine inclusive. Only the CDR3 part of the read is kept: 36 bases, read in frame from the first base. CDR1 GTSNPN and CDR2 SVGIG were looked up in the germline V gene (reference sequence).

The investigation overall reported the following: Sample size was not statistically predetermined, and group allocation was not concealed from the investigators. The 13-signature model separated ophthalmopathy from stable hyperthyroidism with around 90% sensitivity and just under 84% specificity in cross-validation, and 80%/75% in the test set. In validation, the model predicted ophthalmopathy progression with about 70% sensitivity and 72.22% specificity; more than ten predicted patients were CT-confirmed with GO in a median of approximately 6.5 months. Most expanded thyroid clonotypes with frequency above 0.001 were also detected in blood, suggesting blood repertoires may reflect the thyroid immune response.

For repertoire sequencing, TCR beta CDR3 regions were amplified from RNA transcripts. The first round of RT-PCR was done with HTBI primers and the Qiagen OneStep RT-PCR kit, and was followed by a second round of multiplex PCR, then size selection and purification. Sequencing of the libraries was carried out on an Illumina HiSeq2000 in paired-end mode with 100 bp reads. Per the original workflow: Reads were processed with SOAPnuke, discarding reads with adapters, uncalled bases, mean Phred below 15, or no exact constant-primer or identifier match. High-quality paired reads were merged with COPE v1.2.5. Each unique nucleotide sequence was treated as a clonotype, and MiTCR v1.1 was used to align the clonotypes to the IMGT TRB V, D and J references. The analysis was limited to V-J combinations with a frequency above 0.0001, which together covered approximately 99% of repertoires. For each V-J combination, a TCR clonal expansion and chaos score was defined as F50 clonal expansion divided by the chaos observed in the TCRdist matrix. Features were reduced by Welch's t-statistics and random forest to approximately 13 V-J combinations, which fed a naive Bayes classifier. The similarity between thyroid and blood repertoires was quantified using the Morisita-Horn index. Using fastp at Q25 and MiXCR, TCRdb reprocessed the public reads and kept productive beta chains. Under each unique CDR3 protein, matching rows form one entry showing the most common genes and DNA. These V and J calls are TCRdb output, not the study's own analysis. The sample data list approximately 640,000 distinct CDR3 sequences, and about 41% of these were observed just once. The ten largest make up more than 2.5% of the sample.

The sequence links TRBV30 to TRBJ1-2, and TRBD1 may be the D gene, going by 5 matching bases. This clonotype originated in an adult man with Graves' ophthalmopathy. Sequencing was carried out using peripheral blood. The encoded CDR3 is CAWTGTAYGYTF. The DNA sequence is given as TGTGCCTGGACTGGGACGGCCTATGGCTACACCTTC.